The entry below describes one T cell receptor beta chain. The data derive from a study of blood T cell repertoires in COVID-19. Only in-frame clones appear in the TCRdb table, and some are missing; sequencing was by immunoSEQ multiplex PCR. The repertoire includes around 62,000 clones, under 95% of them detected once, and roughly 3% sits in the top ten. Germline CDR1 is MNHEY and CDR2 is SVGAGI. The CDR3 runs 15 residues. The V end was cut by 7 bases, the J end by 4 bases, with 17 bases between. The sequence derives from a man between 65 and 85 years old with active COVID-19. V gene TRBV6-5 combines with J gene TRBJ1-3; possibly TRBD1 for D (6 bases). Input material: peripheral blood. CDR3 region: CASTQGRLSGNTIYF. In DNA form, the CDR3 reads TGTGCCAGCACTCAGGGGAGATTGTCCGGAAACACCATATATTTT.